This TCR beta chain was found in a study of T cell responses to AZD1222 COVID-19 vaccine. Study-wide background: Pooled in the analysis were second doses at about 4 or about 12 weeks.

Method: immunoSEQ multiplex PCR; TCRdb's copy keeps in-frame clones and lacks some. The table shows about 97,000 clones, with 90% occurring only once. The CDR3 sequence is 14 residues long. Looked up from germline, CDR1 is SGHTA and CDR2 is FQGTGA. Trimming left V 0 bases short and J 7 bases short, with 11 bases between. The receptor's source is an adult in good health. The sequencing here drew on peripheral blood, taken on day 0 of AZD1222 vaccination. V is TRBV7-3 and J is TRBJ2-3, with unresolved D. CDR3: CASSLTGRAHTQYF. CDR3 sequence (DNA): TGTGCCAGCAGCTTAACGGGAAGGGCCCATACGCAGTATTTT.